These 10 T cell receptor beta chains were sequenced from one sample in a study of blood T cells in healthy people across ages. The use of a sample-barcoded 5' primer and a J-beta primer mix characterized a second PCR of roughly 6 to 11 cycles. TCRdb recomputed calls from the 5' RACE reads with MiXCR, one row per CDR3 protein. Here the sample spans 1.5 million to 2 million distinct CDR3 sequences, around half being singletons. The material sequenced was blood. The receptors were gathered from a woman aged 35 to 49 in good health.

V usage is TRBV6-2 or TRBV6-3 and J usage is TRBJ2-7, with D hard to call. The germline V gene encodes CDR1 MNHEY and CDR2 SVGEGT. V lost 6 bases and J 5 bases, leaving 11 bases between the germline ends. CDR3 length equals 12 residues. CDR3 region: CASSQTSHEQYF. CDR3 DNA sequence: TGTGCCAGCAGCCAGACATCCCACGAGCAGTACTTC.

V gene TRBV7-2 combines with J gene TRBJ2-5; maybe TRBD1 (6 bases). The end of the DNA fits TRBJ2-4 better, so the J call may be wrong. Germline loops: CDR1 SGHTA, CDR2 FQGNSA. The CDR3 covers 14 residues. DNA for the CDR3: TGTGCCAGCAGCAACCAGGGGGCCAAAAACATTCAGTACTTC. Protein sequence: CASSNQGAKNIQYF.

This clonotype has only a few counts. The chain carries TRBV12-3 or TRBV12-4 and TRBJ2-1, with a possible D match to TRBD2 (5 bases). The germline V and J ends were trimmed by 0 bases and 8 bases, with 8 bases remaining between them. The CDR3 has 13 amino acids. CDR3 protein: CASSLALLDEQFF. DNA for the CDR3: TGTGCCAGCAGTTTAGCGCTACTAGATGAGCAGTTCTTC.

This clonotype occurred a few times. This sequence joins TRBV24-1 and TRBJ1-2; 7 nucleotides agree with TRBD1. The V segment lost 3 bases and the J segment 4 bases; nucleotides outside the gene matches: 4. The CDR3 totals 14 residues. Germline values: CDR1 KGHDR, CDR2 SFDVKD. DNA for the CDR3: TGTGCCACCAGTGATCGGACAGGCGTCTATGGCTACACCTTC. Translation: CATSDRTGVYGYTF.

Points on this clonotype: A read error may account for a junction end that differs from germline. The chain has TRBV27 and TRBJ1-2; no reliable D call. The length of the CDR3 is 13 residues. Germline V gene lookup returns CDR1 MNHEY and CDR2 SMNVEV (reference sequence). This chain's CDR3 is CASGLSQASGYTF. CDR3 in DNA: TGTGCCAGCGGTTTATCGCAGGCATCTGGCTACACCTTC.

The chain is built from TRBV7-9 and TRBJ1-1; 8 bases fit TRBD1. The germline V gene encodes CDR1 SEHNR and CDR2 FQNEAQ (reference sequence). The CDR3 runs 13 residues. The junction had 8 bases not matched to a gene; V was cut back by 11 bases and J by 3 bases. CDR3 protein: CAVTGQGDTEAFF. Here the CDR3 DNA reads TGTGCCGTAACCGGACAGGGCGACACTGAAGCTTTCTTT.

CDR3 residues: CASSQDRNTGELFF. The CDR3 DNA reads as TGTGCCAGCAGCCAGGACAGGAACACCGGGGAGCTGTTTTTT. This chain links TRBV7-2 with TRBJ2-2, with a weak D call TRBD1 (6 bases). The CDR3 length is 14 residues. The germline V and J ends were trimmed by 5 bases and 1 base, with 8 bases remaining between them. Germline CDR1 is SGHTA and CDR2 is FQGNSA. Full variable domain (outside the CDR3, taken from reference TRBV7-2 and TRBJ2-2): GAGVSQSPSNKVTEKGKDVELRCDPISGHTALYWYRQSLGQGLEFLIYFQGNSAPDKSGLPSDRFSAERTGGSVSTLTIQRTQQEDSAVYLCASSQDRNTGELFFGEGSRLTVL.

V and J are TRBV5-8 and TRBJ2-1, with TRBD2 matching over 12 bases. The CDR3 sequence is 15 residues long. Trimming took 4 bases from V and 9 from J; bases not matched to a gene: 8. Germline V gene data show CDR1 as SGHTS and CDR2 as YDEGEE. The CDR3 loop is CASSPGLAGLFEQFF. As DNA, the CDR3 is TGTGCCAGCAGCCCTGGACTAGCGGGGCTTTTTGAGCAGTTCTTC.

The J gene is TRBJ2-2, the V gene TRBV6-1; D is possibly TRBD2 (6 bases). The germline V and J ends were trimmed by 1 base and 1 base, with 7 bases remaining between them. From germline, CDR1 is MNHNS and CDR2 SASEGT. The CDR3 length is 15 residues. CDR3 sequence (DNA): TGTGCCAGCAGTGAAGGACTAGAGAACACCGGGGAGCTGTTTTTT. It encodes CASSEGLENTGELFF.

This rearrangement joins TRBV12-3 or TRBV12-4 to TRBJ2-7, with a tentative D call TRBD2 (5 bases). V was trimmed by 3 bases and J by 4 bases, leaving 13 bases between them. The CDR3 runs to 14 residues. As DNA, the CDR3 is TGTGCCAGCAGTTTCACGGAGACTAATTACGAGCAGTACTTC. This translates into CASSFTETNYEQYF.